These T cell receptor beta chains were read from a single sample in a study of blood T cell repertoires in COVID-19. The repertoire was sequenced with immunoSEQ multiplex PCR; TCRdb's copy has only in-frame clones and lacks some. The table lists 100,000 to 150,000 clones, 88% of them singletons, with around 7.3% in the top ten. The sample taken for sequencing was peripheral blood. The receptors were sampled from a man aged 45-65 years with acute or convalescent COVID-19. Each CDR3 is given with its conserved first and last residue. Fields, in order: D gene, J gene, V gene, CDR3 length, clone size, CDR3 DNA, CDR3 protein. The D gene is left open where the match is weak. Clone size is shown for a subset of rows, as once, few, many or a class of expanded clone.

d_gene: TRBD1; j_gene: TRBJ1-5; v_gene: TRBV7-9; len: 15; abundance: .; CDR3nt: TGTGCCAGCAGCTCGCCGGGACAGGGAGGTCAGCCCCAGCATTTT; CDR3aa: CASSSPGQGGQPQHF
d_gene: TRBD2; j_gene: TRBJ2-3; v_gene: TRBV4-1; len: 16; abundance: .; CDR3nt: TGCGCCAGCAGCCAAGTGACTAGCGTCGGCACAGATACGCAGTATTTT; CDR3aa: CASSQVTSVGTDTQYF
d_gene: TRBD1; j_gene: TRBJ1-2; v_gene: TRBV18; len: 14; abundance: .; CDR3nt: TGTGCCAGCTCATACACGACAGGGAACTATGGCTACACCTTC; CDR3aa: CASSYTTGNYGYTF
d_gene: TRBD1; j_gene: TRBJ2-5; v_gene: TRBV7-8; len: 13; abundance: .; CDR3nt: TGTGCCAGCAGAAACAGGGGGCAAGAGACCCAGTACTTC; CDR3aa: CASRNRGQETQYF
d_gene: .; j_gene: TRBJ2-5; v_gene: TRBV2; len: 14; abundance: .; CDR3nt: TGTGCCAGCAGTGCAACGGAGCGCCGGGAGACCCAGTACTTC; CDR3aa: CASSATERRETQYF
d_gene: .; j_gene: TRBJ1-1; v_gene: TRBV24-1; len: 13; abundance: .; CDR3nt: TGTGCCATCCTGAGGCGGCAGAACACTGAAGCTTTCTTT; CDR3aa: CAILRRQNTEAFF
d_gene: .; j_gene: TRBJ1-6; v_gene: TRBV19; len: 14; abundance: .; CDR3nt: TGTGCCAGTAGTAGAACAGGGATGGATTCACCCCTCCACTTT; CDR3aa: CASSRTGMDSPLHF
d_gene: TRBD2; j_gene: TRBJ2-1; v_gene: TRBV18; len: 17; abundance: .; CDR3nt: TGTGCCAGCTCAGAGAATCCGGGACTAGCGGGAGTTGGCGAGCAGTTCTTC; CDR3aa: CASSENPGLAGVGEQFF
d_gene: TRBD2; j_gene: TRBJ2-3; v_gene: TRBV19; len: 15; abundance: .; CDR3nt: TGTGCCAGTAAGGTGGGGACTAGCGGTACAGATACGCAGTATTTT; CDR3aa: CASKVGTSGTDTQYF
d_gene: .; j_gene: TRBJ2-1; v_gene: TRBV5-4; len: 12; abundance: .; CDR3nt: TGTGCCAGCAGCCCCTACCCCGGTGAGCAGTTCTTC; CDR3aa: CASSPYPGEQFF
d_gene: .; j_gene: TRBJ2-3; v_gene: TRBV2; len: 16; abundance: .; CDR3nt: TGTGCCAGCAGCAGACAGACAGGGACTAGCACAGATACGCAGTATTTT; CDR3aa: CASSRQTGTSTDTQYF
d_gene: TRBD1; j_gene: TRBJ1-1; v_gene: TRBV6-2/TRBV6-3; len: 15; abundance: .; CDR3nt: TGTGCCAGCAGTTATCGACAGGGGAAGGGGGGTGAAGCTTTCTTT; CDR3aa: CASSYRQGKGGEAFF
d_gene: TRBD1; j_gene: TRBJ2-1; v_gene: TRBV7-7; len: 15; abundance: .; CDR3nt: TGTGCCAGCAGCTTAAAGACAGGGCTTTACAATGAGCAGTTCTTC; CDR3aa: CASSLKTGLYNEQFF
d_gene: TRBD2; j_gene: TRBJ2-3; v_gene: TRBV6-1; len: 16; abundance: .; CDR3nt: TGTGCCAGCAGTGAAGCACATAGCGGGAGCACAGATACGCAGTATTTT; CDR3aa: CASSEAHSGSTDTQYF
d_gene: .; j_gene: TRBJ1-1; v_gene: TRBV10-3; len: 13; abundance: .; CDR3nt: TGTGCCATCAGTGAGCGAGGAGACTCTGAAGCTTTCTTT; CDR3aa: CAISERGDSEAFF
d_gene: TRBD1; j_gene: TRBJ1-2; v_gene: TRBV24-1; len: 17; abundance: once; CDR3nt: TGTGCCACCAGTGATGACCCCAGGCGGGCAGGGGGTGGCGGCTACACCTTC; CDR3aa: CATSDDPRRAGGGGYTF
d_gene: .; j_gene: TRBJ2-5; v_gene: TRBV5-1; len: 14; abundance: .; CDR3nt: TGCGCCAGCAGCTTGGGACTGGGGGCGGAGACCCAGTACTTC; CDR3aa: CASSLGLGAETQYF
d_gene: .; j_gene: TRBJ1-3; v_gene: TRBV27; len: 13; abundance: .; CDR3nt: TGTGCCAGCAGTTTCGGAGGGGGGGACACCATATATTTT; CDR3aa: CASSFGGGDTIYF
d_gene: .; j_gene: TRBJ2-7; v_gene: TRBV10-3; len: 13; abundance: .; CDR3nt: TGTGCCCCAAATGGGAGCAGGGGCTACGAGCAGTACTTC; CDR3aa: CAPNGSRGYEQYF
d_gene: .; j_gene: TRBJ2-1; v_gene: TRBV6-1; len: 16; abundance: .; CDR3nt: TGTGCCAGCAGTGAATTCTCGGGGGAGGTCTCGGGTGAGCAGTTCTTC; CDR3aa: CASSEFSGEVSGEQFF
d_gene: TRBD2; j_gene: TRBJ2-5; v_gene: TRBV7-2; len: 15; abundance: few; CDR3nt: TGTGCCAGCTATCAAGCGGGAGGGGGTGGAGAGACCCAGTACTTC; CDR3aa: CASYQAGGGGETQYF
d_gene: TRBD2; j_gene: TRBJ2-1; v_gene: TRBV3-1/TRBV3-2; len: 17; abundance: once; CDR3nt: TGTGCCAGCAGCCAAGATCGGCTAGCGGGAGATTTTGATGAGCAGTTCTTC; CDR3aa: CASSQDRLAGDFDEQFF
d_gene: .; j_gene: TRBJ2-4; v_gene: TRBV27; len: 15; abundance: .; CDR3nt: TGTGCCAGCAGTTTCGGCGGGTTAGCCAAAAACATTCAGTACTTC; CDR3aa: CASSFGGLAKNIQYF
d_gene: TRBD1; j_gene: TRBJ1-3; v_gene: TRBV18; len: 15; abundance: few; CDR3nt: TGTGCCAGCTCGGGCGGGACAGGCGTAAGAAACACCATATATTTT; CDR3aa: CASSGGTGVRNTIYF
d_gene: TRBD1; j_gene: TRBJ1-3; v_gene: TRBV2; len: 15; abundance: .; CDR3nt: TGTGCCAGCAGTGAGACAGGGAGAATAGGAAACACCATATATTTT; CDR3aa: CASSETGRIGNTIYF
d_gene: .; j_gene: TRBJ1-1; v_gene: TRBV6-5; len: 13; abundance: .; CDR3nt: TGTGCCAGCGCCCGGCAGGGTAACACTGAAGCTTTCTTT; CDR3aa: CASARQGNTEAFF
d_gene: .; j_gene: TRBJ2-3; v_gene: TRBV18; len: 15; abundance: few; CDR3nt: TGTGCCAGCTCACCACTTCTAGCAGGCACAGATACGCAGTATTTT; CDR3aa: CASSPLLAGTDTQYF
d_gene: .; j_gene: TRBJ2-2; v_gene: TRBV19; len: 15; abundance: .; CDR3nt: TGTGCCAGTAGTCAAACAGGTGTGCATACCGGGGAGCTGTTTTTT; CDR3aa: CASSQTGVHTGELFF
d_gene: .; j_gene: TRBJ2-5; v_gene: TRBV13; len: 14; abundance: .; CDR3nt: TGTGCCAGCAGGGGAGCGGACCCTGGAGAGACCCAGTACTTC; CDR3aa: CASRGADPGETQYF
d_gene: TRBD1; j_gene: TRBJ1-1; v_gene: TRBV10-3; len: 13; abundance: .; CDR3nt: TGTGCCATTCAAGACAGGGGGCTCGCTGAAGCTTTCTTT; CDR3aa: CAIQDRGLAEAFF
d_gene: TRBD2; j_gene: TRBJ2-1; v_gene: TRBV7-2; len: 17; abundance: .; CDR3nt: TGTGCCAGCAGCGGACTAGCGGGGTCGAGCTCCTACAATGAGCAGTTCTTC; CDR3aa: CASSGLAGSSSYNEQFF
d_gene: .; j_gene: TRBJ2-3; v_gene: TRBV7-2; len: 14; abundance: .; CDR3nt: TGTGCCAGCAGCCCCCGACAGCCTACAGATACGCAGTATTTT; CDR3aa: CASSPRQPTDTQYF
d_gene: TRBD1; j_gene: TRBJ2-7; v_gene: TRBV5-1; len: 17; abundance: .; CDR3nt: TGCGCCACCGCGGCCGGGACAGGGGGACCGTTGTCCTACGAGCAGTACTTC; CDR3aa: CATAAGTGGPLSYEQYF
d_gene: TRBD1; j_gene: TRBJ1-1; v_gene: TRBV6-5; len: 11; abundance: once; CDR3nt: TGTGCCAGCAGCAAGGGGGCGGCGCCTTTCTTT; CDR3aa: CASSKGAAPFF
d_gene: .; j_gene: TRBJ1-1; v_gene: TRBV25-1; len: 14; abundance: .; CDR3nt: TGTGCCAGCAGTACACAGGGAAGAAACACTGAAGCTTTCTTT; CDR3aa: CASSTQGRNTEAFF
d_gene: .; j_gene: TRBJ2-5; v_gene: TRBV29-1; len: 11; abundance: .; CDR3nt: TGCAGCGTTGGTCCCGCGGAGACCCAGTACTTC; CDR3aa: CSVGPAETQYF
d_gene: .; j_gene: TRBJ2-7; v_gene: TRBV7-2; len: 13; abundance: .; CDR3nt: TGTGCCAGCAGTTTAGCCGGGGCCTACGAGCAGTACTTC; CDR3aa: CASSLAGAYEQYF
d_gene: .; j_gene: TRBJ1-1; v_gene: TRBV11-2; len: 14; abundance: .; CDR3nt: TGTGCCAGCAGCTTAGACCCGAGCTTGACTGAAGCTTTCTTT; CDR3aa: CASSLDPSLTEAFF
d_gene: .; j_gene: TRBJ1-1; v_gene: TRBV10-3; len: 12; abundance: .; CDR3nt: TGTGCCATCAGGACAGGAAACACTGAAGCTTTCTTT; CDR3aa: CAIRTGNTEAFF
d_gene: .; j_gene: TRBJ1-5; v_gene: TRBV6-4; len: 13; abundance: many; CDR3nt: TGTGCCAGCAGTGAAGGGGACAATCAGCCCCAGCATTTT; CDR3aa: CASSEGDNQPQHF
d_gene: TRBD1; j_gene: TRBJ1-2; v_gene: TRBV15; len: 16; abundance: .; CDR3nt: TGTGCCACCAGCACAACGGACAGGGTCGTCGAGAATGGCTACACCTTC; CDR3aa: CATSTTDRVVENGYTF
d_gene: .; j_gene: TRBJ2-1; v_gene: TRBV2; len: 13; abundance: .; CDR3nt: TGTGCCAGCAGTGAGACAGTGGGGAATGAGCAGTTCTTC; CDR3aa: CASSETVGNEQFF
d_gene: .; j_gene: TRBJ1-1; v_gene: TRBV12-5; len: 17; abundance: .; CDR3nt: TGTGCTAGTGGTTTCACTCTACAGGGCCGCATGAACACTGAAGCTTTCTTT; CDR3aa: CASGFTLQGRMNTEAFF
d_gene: .; j_gene: TRBJ1-2; v_gene: TRBV6-2/TRBV6-3; len: 14; abundance: .; CDR3nt: TGTGCCAGCAGTTACTCTCGGGAGAATGGAGGCTACACCTTC; CDR3aa: CASSYSRENGGYTF
d_gene: TRBD1; j_gene: TRBJ2-1; v_gene: TRBV24-1; len: 14; abundance: .; CDR3nt: TGTGCCACCTCTAAGGGACAGGGACTCAATGAGCAGTTCTTC; CDR3aa: CATSKGQGLNEQFF
d_gene: TRBD2; j_gene: TRBJ2-3; v_gene: TRBV7-9; len: 16; abundance: many; CDR3nt: TGTGCCATCCCCACGATAGCGGGAGGAAGCACAGATACGCAGTATTTT; CDR3aa: CAIPTIAGGSTDTQYF
d_gene: .; j_gene: TRBJ1-1; v_gene: TRBV19; len: 16; abundance: .; CDR3nt: TGTGCCAGTAGTATTAAGAGAGGTCTGGGGAACACTGAAGCTTTCTTT; CDR3aa: CASSIKRGLGNTEAFF
d_gene: TRBD1; j_gene: TRBJ1-2; v_gene: TRBV11-2; len: 16; abundance: .; CDR3nt: TGTGCCAGCAGCTCGGCCGGGGACAGGGGATCCTATGGCTACACCTTC; CDR3aa: CASSSAGDRGSYGYTF